One sample yielded the 12 T cell receptor beta chains listed below, sequenced in a study of cytomegalovirus exposure and HLA in healthy donors. The PCR made use of 60 Vbeta and 13 Jbeta primers. Libraries were prepared by immunoSEQ multiplex PCR; TCRdb keeps only in-frame clonotypes and omits some of them. The data contain 200,000 to 250,000 clones, 75% to 85% of them singletons. Sequenced: PBMCs. The receptors here all came from a woman aged 60-75 years in good health and CMV-seropositive.

The J gene is TRBJ2-3, the V gene TRBV5-6; TRBD2 matches at 9 bases. Germline values: CDR1 SGHDT, CDR2 YYEEEE. The CDR3 has 16 residues. The ends lost 2 bases at V and 6 bases at J; junction bases unmatched: 10. The CDR3 protein is CASSFRAGGPLDTQYF. The CDR3 region has the DNA TGTGCCAGCAGCTTTCGCGCGGGAGGGCCCTTGGATACGCAGTATTTT.

The genes are TRBV19 and TRBJ2-2, with D uncertain. This CDR3 region has 13 residues. V was shortened by 5 bases and J by 6 bases, with 10 bases between the two germline ends. The germline CDR1 and CDR2 sequences are LNHDA and SQIVND (reference sequence). This chain's CDR3 is CASSFYSAGELFF. Here the CDR3 DNA reads TGTGCCAGTAGTTTCTACTCCGCCGGGGAGCTGTTTTTT.

The V and J genes are TRBV28 and TRBJ1-1, with 9 bases identical to TRBD1. The length of the CDR3 is 15 residues. V lost 3 bases and J lost 4; bases outside the gene matches: 6. Germline values: CDR1 MDHEN, CDR2 SYDVKM. This CDR3 reads CASSFGGTGFTEAFF. The CDR3 region has the DNA TGTGCCAGCAGTTTCGGGGGGACAGGGTTCACTGAAGCTTTCTTT.

The CDR3 DNA is TGTGCCAGCAGCTCCATGAACACTGAAGCTTTCTTT. Its translation: CASSSMNTEAFF. The V and J genes are TRBV5-4 and TRBJ1-1; D is ambiguous. CDR3 length: 12 amino acids. The germline gives CDR1 SGHNT, CDR2 YYREEE (reference sequence). With 3 bases removed from V and 0 bases from J, the gap between germline ends came to 3 bases.

The chain links TRBV2 to TRBJ2-3, with D perhaps TRBD2 (5 bases). V lost 4 bases and J 0 bases, leaving 5 bases between the germline ends. The V gene's germline CDR1 is SNHLY and CDR2 FYNNEI. This CDR3 region has 13 residues. CDR3: CASSGTSTDTQYF. In nucleotides, the CDR3 is TGTGCCAGCAGTGGGACTAGCACAGATACGCAGTATTTT.

The CDR3, as DNA: TGTGCCAGCAGTGAAGAGGGGTGGGTCACTGAAGCTTTCTTT. Translation: CASSEEGWVTEAFF. The chain couples TRBV6-1 to TRBJ1-1; D is possibly TRBD1 (5 bases). The CDR3 is 14 residues long. Per germline, CDR1 MNHNS and CDR2 SASEGT. V dropped 1 base and J dropped 4 bases, with 10 bases sitting between them.

The chain recombines TRBV19 with TRBJ1-3, with a tentative D call TRBD1 (5 bases). The CDR3 extends over 14 amino acids. From germline, CDR1 is LNHDA and CDR2 SQIVND (reference sequence). Trimming stripped 6 bases from V and 2 bases from J, with 11 bases between. The DNA of the CDR3 is TGTGCCAGTAGGCCGGGGGTCGCTGGAAACACCATATATTTT. It codes for CASRPGVAGNTIYF.

V and J are TRBV19 and TRBJ2-5; maybe TRBD2 (6 bases). The germline CDR1 and CDR2 sequences are LNHDA and SQIVND (reference sequence). The CDR3 runs to 12 residues. V lost 5 bases to trimming and J lost 7 bases, with 11 bases between them. CDR3: CASSLAGRTQYF. Written as DNA, the CDR3 is TGTGCCAGTAGTCTCGCGGGGAGGACCCAGTACTTC.

The chain links TRBV6-5 to TRBJ2-2; weak D call: TRBD1 (6 bases). Germline V lookup: CDR1 MNHEY, CDR2 SVGAGI. The CDR3 runs to 14 residues. Trimming removed 5 bases at V and 8 bases at J, with 15 bases between. The CDR3 DNA is TGTGCCAGCAGTGACCCCTACAGGGCTGGGGAGCTGTTTTTT. It specifies CASSDPYRAGELFF.

The chain couples TRBV4-2 to TRBJ1-2; D not resolved. Trimming took 1 base from V and 4 from J, leaving 4 bases between them. The CDR3 extends over 12 amino acids. CDR1 LGHNA and CDR2 YNFKEQ come from the germline V gene. DNA for the CDR3: TGTGCCAGCAGCCAAGCGGGCTATGGCTACACCTTC. Its protein product is CASSQAGYGYTF.

The rearrangement uses TRBV10-3 and TRBJ2-3, with 7 bases lining up with TRBD2. Germline CDR1 and CDR2: ENHRY and SYGVKD. The J segment lost 5 bases and the V segment lost 6 bases, leaving 8 bases of the junction unmatched. The CDR3 consists of 14 residues. The CDR3 reads CAIRPAGAVDTQYF. In nucleotides, the CDR3 is TGTGCCATCAGACCCGCGGGAGCAGTAGATACGCAGTATTTT.

This chain connects TRBV7-9 to TRBJ1-5, with 7 positions matching TRBD1. Germline-derived CDR1 and CDR2 are SEHNR and FQNEAQ (reference sequence). The junction had 15 bases not matched to a gene; V was cut back by 4 bases and J by 0 bases. The CDR3 length is 19 residues. The CDR3 loop reads CASSWVIEQGKISNQPQHF. The CDR3 bases are TGTGCCAGCAGCTGGGTAATAGAACAGGGGAAAATTAGCAATCAGCCCCAGCATTTT.